The entry below describes one TCR beta chain. The antigen is not known. The data are from a study of T cells after yellow fever vaccination. Across the study: Low-cell-number fractions were prepared with SMART-Seq v4 Ultra Low Input.

The TCR cDNA carried a universal primer site and UMIs from 5'RACE template switching. One entry per CDR3 protein, called by TCRdb with MiXCR from the 5' RACE reads. The table records about 340,000 distinct CDR3 sequences, about 12% of them present only once. Germline assignment: CDR1 DFQATT and CDR2 SNEGSKA (reference sequence). The CDR3 extends over 13 amino acids. With 1 base removed from V and 2 bases from J, the gap between germline ends came to 7 bases. Overall study findings and caveats: Reappearance after the booster was seen for most primary-vaccination clones, at 96% CD4 and 85% to 90% CD8. Abundant bulk-derived clonotypes could contaminate FACS-sorted repertoires.

Sequenced material: CD4+ T cells sorted from PBMCs, taken 15 days after the yellow fever booster vaccination. V and J are TRBV20-1 and TRBJ2-3; tentative D call: TRBD2 (5 bases). This TCR came from a man younger than 35 who received the YFV17D yellow fever vaccine. Here the CDR3 reads CSARAGFTDTQYF. Written as DNA, the CDR3 is TGCAGTGCTAGAGCGGGGTTCACAGATACGCAGTATTTT.